A single sample is the source of the 9 T cell receptor beta chains below, sequenced in a study of blood T cell repertoires in COVID-19. TCRdb's table, derived via immunoSEQ multiplex PCR, lists solely in-frame clones and lacks some. The sample carries approximately 260,000 clones, roughly 80% recorded once. Sequenced material: peripheral blood. The receptors shown here come from a woman aged 35 to 49 with active or convalescent COVID-19.

As DNA, the CDR3 is TGCAGCGCCAGGTCCCCGAGGGAGTTCTTC. This codes for CSARSPREFF. J is TRBJ2-1 and V is TRBV29-1, with D possibly TRBD2 on 5 matching bases. Trimming shortened V by 7 bases and J by 14 bases, and 15 bases separated the two germline ends. Germline lookup yields CDR1 SQVTM and CDR2 ANQGSEA. CDR3 length: 10 residues.

J is TRBJ2-3 and V is TRBV28; 9 bases map to TRBD2. Germline V gene data show CDR1 as MDHEN and CDR2 as SYDVKM. J lost 0 bases, V lost 3 bases, and 4 bases had no gene match. This CDR3 has 16 residues. The CDR3 region is CASSFITSGSTDTQYF. The DNA for the CDR3 is TGTGCCAGCAGTTTTATAACTAGCGGGAGCACAGATACGCAGTATTTT.

There are a few counts of this clone. This chain uses TRBV2 with TRBJ1-5, with unresolved D. The CDR3 sequence is 14 residues long. The V end lost 8 bases, the J end lost 2 bases, and 13 bases lay between the germline ends. Germline assignment: CDR1 SNHLY and CDR2 FYNNEI. In DNA, the CDR3 is TGTGCCAGCTCAACCGGGAATGGCAATCAGCCCCAGCATTTT. Its protein is CASSTGNGNQPQHF.

This chain connects TRBV10-1 to TRBJ2-2, with D possibly TRBD1 on 6 matching bases. CDR1 WNHNN and CDR2 SYGVQD come from the germline V gene (reference sequence). Trimming pared 4 bases from V and 7 bases from J, leaving 10 bases between. The CDR3 spans 13 residues. CDR3 sequence: CASSGGGIGELFF. In DNA, the CDR3 is TGCGCCAGCAGTGGAGGGGGAATCGGGGAGCTGTTTTTT.

The CDR3 nucleotides read TGTGCCAGCAGCTCGATCGGGACAGGCCGTCAGCCCCAGCATTTT. Translation: CASSSIGTGRQPQHF. The rearrangement uses TRBV7-9 and TRBJ1-5, with 8 bases identical to TRBD1. This CDR3 has 15 amino acids. V trimming: 4 bases; J trimming: 6 bases; junction bases outside the gene matches: 8. The germline V gene encodes CDR1 SEHNR and CDR2 FQNEAQ (reference sequence).

V and J are TRBV13 and TRBJ1-2, with D possibly matching TRBD1 (6 bases). From germline, CDR1 is PRHDT and CDR2 FYEKMQ (reference sequence). Trimming took 3 bases from V and 6 from J, leaving 17 bases between them. The CDR3 covers 15 residues. For the CDR3, the DNA is TGTGCCAGCAGCTTTCACCGGACAGAATCTGATGGCTACACCTTC. This codes for CASSFHRTESDGYTF.

Only one count was recorded for this clone. The chain couples TRBV30 to TRBJ1-1; 10 bases are a match to TRBD1. CDR3 length: 12 residues. V was pared by 5 bases and J by 8 bases, with 5 bases of the junction left unmatched. Looked up from germline, CDR1 is GTSNPN and CDR2 is SVGIG (reference sequence). As DNA, the CDR3 is TGTGCCTGGGGGGACAGGGGCCCCGAAGCTTTCTTT. As protein: CAWGDRGPEAFF. The whole variable domain, remainder taken from reference TRBV30 and TRBJ1-1, is SQTIHQWPATLVQPVGSPLSLECTVEGTSNPNLYWYRQAAGRGLQLLFYSVGIGQISSEVPQNLSASRPQDRQFILSSKKLLLSDSGFYLCAWGDRGPEAFFGQGTRLTVV.

Ten or more counts support this clone. This chain connects TRBV5-5 to TRBJ2-5; D uncertain. This CDR3 has 13 amino acids. The V end lost 4 bases, the J end lost 5 bases, and 12 bases lay between the germline ends. The germline V gene encodes CDR1 SGHKS and CDR2 YYEKEE (reference sequence). The CDR3 nucleotides read TGTGCCAGCAGCCCTCCACCTCGGGAGACCCAGTACTTC. It codes for CASSPPPRETQYF.

This clone was picked up one time. The chain uses TRBV9 and TRBJ2-5, with 9 bases identical to TRBD2. The germline V gene encodes CDR1 SGDLS and CDR2 YYNGEE. This CDR3 comprises 15 residues. With V trimmed by 0 bases and J by 4 bases, 4 bases remained unmatched. CDR3 in DNA: TGTGCCAGCAGCGTAGGGCCAGCGGGGGGAGAGACCCAGTACTTC. It codes for CASSVGPAGGETQYF.